A single sample gave rise to the 18 T cell receptor beta chains below, sequenced in a study of identical twins. MiXCR, run by TCRdb on the 5' RACE reads, gives a single entry per CDR3 protein. The sample has hundreds of thousands of distinct CDR3 sequences, 5.5% to 8% seen once. These data are also associated with another study on yellow fever vaccine responses in identical twins.

Sequencing was performed on memory (CD45RO+) T cells sorted from blood. All receptors come from a woman younger than 30 in good health.

The sample holds many counts of this clonotype. V and J are TRBV3-1 and TRBJ2-3; 10 bases agree with TRBD2. CDR3 length: 15 residues. Germline lookup yields CDR1 LGHDT and CDR2 YNNKEL (reference sequence). Unmatched junction bases numbered 10, after V lost 6 bases and J lost 7 bases. The DNA of the CDR3 is TGTGCCAGCAGTTCTACTAGCGGGGTATCAAATACGCAGTATTTT. It translates to CASSSTSGVSNTQYF.

The CDR3 region has the DNA TGTGCCAGCTCACCGCCAGGTGGAGTCACAGATACGCAGTATTTT. Translated: CASSPPGGVTDTQYF. The J gene is TRBJ2-3, the V gene TRBV18; D unresolved. The V end was cut by 3 bases, the J end by 2 bases, with 12 bases between. The length of the CDR3 is 15 residues. Germline V gene data show CDR1 as KGHSH and CDR2 as LQKENI.

This clonotype was detected ten times or more. The CDR3 bases are TGTGCTAGTGGTTTTGGTTCGGGGAGCTCCTACAATGAGCAGTTCTTC. The encoded protein is CASGFGSGSSYNEQFF. J is TRBJ2-1 and V is TRBV12-5, with D perhaps TRBD2 (5 bases). There are 16 residues in the CDR3. Germline CDR1 LGHNT, CDR2 FRNRAP. The V end was cut by 3 bases, the J end by 0 bases, with 12 bases between.

In its sample, this clonotype was seen many times. The CDR3 region is CASSLSGYTNEQFF. CDR3 coding DNA: TGCGCCAGCAGCTTGTCTGGATATACCAATGAGCAGTTCTTC. The V call is TRBV5-1, the J call TRBJ2-1; D is unresolved. The CDR3 has 14 amino acids. Trimming took off 1 base at V and 6 bases at J, with 11 bases between the two ends. The V gene's germline CDR1 is SGHRS and CDR2 YFSETQ.

At least ten counts were recorded for this clonotype. The chain couples TRBV7-2 to TRBJ2-3; no clear D gene. The CDR3 has 13 residues. V was clipped by 2 bases and J by 6 bases, with 9 bases between them. The germline V gene has CDR1 SGHTA and CDR2 FQGNSA. CDR3 residues: CASSLSVLDTQYF. CDR3 DNA sequence: TGTGCCAGCAGCTTATCCGTTCTGGATACGCAGTATTTT. Together with reference TRBV7-2 and TRBJ2-3, the CDR3 gives the full variable domain: GAGVSQSPSNKVTEKGKDVELRCDPISGHTALYWYRQSLGQGLEFLIYFQGNSAPDKSGLPSDRFSAERTGGSVSTLTIQRTQQEDSAVYLCASSLSVLDTQYFGPGTRLTVL.

The sample holds many counts of this clonotype. This chain links TRBV12-3 or TRBV12-4 with TRBJ2-3; 11 bases are shared with TRBD2. The ends lost 5 bases at V and 5 bases at J; junction bases unmatched: 6. The CDR3 has 15 amino acids. CDR3 DNA: TGTGCCAGCAGTGCGACTAGCGGGGTTGGAGATACGCAGTATTTT. Translated: CASSATSGVGDTQYF.

As to this clonotype: A much bigger clone sits one base away, suggesting this may be a read error. The chain couples TRBV5-1 to TRBJ1-2, with D perhaps matching TRBD1 (6 bases). This CDR3 has 15 residues. Germline values: CDR1 SGHRS, CDR2 YFSETQ. Written as DNA, the CDR3 is TGCGCCATCAGCTTGAATAACAGGGATGGTGGTGGCTACACCTTC. Its translation is CAISLNNRDGGGYTF.

This clonotype was observed a few times. The chain couples TRBV14 to TRBJ1-1, with D uncertain. This CDR3 contains 14 residues. Between the trimmed V and J ends, which lost 6 bases and 1 base, there was a span of 12 bases. Germline V gene data show CDR1 as SGHDN and CDR2 as FVKESK. The CDR3 spells CASSQTDGNTEAFF. The CDR3 coding sequence is TGTGCCAGCAGTCAGACCGACGGGAACACTGAAGCTTTCTTT.

This clonotype has a handful of counts. The gene calls are TRBV20-1 and TRBJ2-5; 9 positions match TRBD1. Unmatched junction bases numbered 11, after V lost 2 bases and J lost 4 bases. This CDR3 contains 16 residues. The germline V gene has CDR1 DFQATT and CDR2 SNEGSKA (reference sequence). DNA of the CDR3: TGCAGTGCTAGACCTATTCCCGGGACAGGGTCAGAGACCCAGTACTTC. This encodes CSARPIPGTGSETQYF.

This clonotype has more than one count but fewer than ten. The chain joins TRBV27 to TRBJ2-6; TRBD1 is a possible D gene (6 bases). The germline V gene has CDR1 MNHEY and CDR2 SMNVEV (reference sequence). The ends were cut back, 7 bases at V and 0 bases at J, with 22 bases in the middle. There are 19 residues in the CDR3. The CDR3 reads CASTPRSLRGGSGANVLTF. In DNA form, the CDR3 reads TGTGCCAGCACCCCTCGGTCTCTTCGAGGGGGCTCTGGGGCCAACGTCCTGACTTTC.

The chain recombines TRBV6-1 with TRBJ2-4; TRBD2 agrees at 7 bases. Germline lookup yields CDR1 MNHNS and CDR2 SASEGT. This CDR3 is 16 amino acids long. Unmatched junction bases numbered 10, after V lost 2 bases and J lost 6 bases. DNA of the CDR3: TGTGCCAGCAGTGAATCCTCGGGAGGCCCCGGAAACATTCAGTACTTC. Translated, it gives CASSESSGGPGNIQYF.

This chain uses TRBV4-1 with TRBJ2-3; D is ambiguous. The germline V and J ends were trimmed by 1 base and 1 base, with 12 bases remaining between them. Germline CDR1 and CDR2: MGHRA and YSYEKL. This CDR3 has 16 residues. The CDR3 bases are TGCGCCAGCAGCCAAGGACTGACTCCTGGCACAGATACGCAGTATTTT. This gives the protein CASSQGLTPGTDTQYF.

In this sample, this clonotype turned up many times. This chain uses TRBV20-1 with TRBJ2-3; no clear D gene. Germline loops: CDR1 DFQATT, CDR2 SNEGSKA (reference sequence). The CDR3 spans 12 residues. Trimming removed 4 bases from V and 3 bases from J, with 8 bases in between. The CDR3: CSAIRSTDTQYF. CDR3 nucleotide sequence: TGCAGTGCTATCCGGTCGACAGATACGCAGTATTTT.

There are a few counts of this clonotype. The V and J genes are TRBV7-8 and TRBJ1-1, with D possibly TRBD1 on 5 matching bases. This CDR3 is 15 amino acids long. The V end was cut by 5 bases, the J end by 2 bases, with 15 bases between. The germline gives CDR1 SGHVS, CDR2 FQNEAQ. CDR3: CASSPPRGDNTEAFF. The CDR3 bases are TGTGCCAGCAGCCCACCGCGGGGGGATAACACTGAAGCTTTCTTT.

This clonotype was picked up many times. The rearrangement links TRBV20-1 to TRBJ1-3; maybe TRBD1 (5 bases). The V gene lost 3 bases and the J gene lost 3 bases, with 15 bases spanning the gap. Germline V gives CDR1 DFQATT, CDR2 SNEGSKA (reference sequence). The CDR3 spans 15 residues. The CDR3 DNA reads TGCAGTGCTAGCCTACCTTCGGGGGTTGGAAACACCATATATTTT. As protein: CSASLPSGVGNTIYF.

The table lists this clonotype with many counts. V usage is TRBV5-1 and J usage is TRBJ2-7; a possible D gene is TRBD2 (6 bases). V was clipped by 5 bases and J by 7 bases, with 13 bases between them. The CDR3 spans 12 residues. From germline, CDR1 is SGHRS and CDR2 YFSETQ. The CDR3 loop reads CASREGRREQYV. The CDR3 nucleotides read TGCGCCAGCAGGGAGGGTAGGCGTGAGCAGTACGTC.

This clonotype appeared many times. This chain links TRBV20-1 with TRBJ1-5; a weak D match, TRBD1 (5 bases). The CDR3 has 13 residues. V gave up 6 bases and J gave up 0 bases, with 9 bases separating them. CDR1 is DFQATT and CDR2 is SNEGSKA in the germline V gene (reference sequence). In DNA, the CDR3 is TGCAGTGCCCGAGGGGATAGCAATCAGCCCCAGCATTTT. It is translated as CSARGDSNQPQHF.

The rearrangement joins TRBV27 to TRBJ2-1; D not certain. The CDR3 is 13 residues long. Germline CDR1 reads MNHEY; CDR2 reads SMNVEV (reference sequence). The V end lost 4 bases, the J end lost 7 bases, and 11 bases lay between the germline ends. DNA for the CDR3: TGTGCCAGCAGTTGGATAGTACGAAATGAGCAGTTCTTC. As protein: CASSWIVRNEQFF.